Presented here are 32 T cell receptor beta chains from one specimen sequenced in a study of T-cell memory formation after mild COVID-19. TCRdb re-called the 5' RACE reads through MiXCR, storing one row per CDR3 protein. This sample has about 560,000 distinct CDR3 sequences, with roughly 17% found just once. Sequenced: PBMCs or a T cell subset sorted from them (not recorded which). Receptor source: an adult woman who had mild COVID-19 (a few samples of this study predate the infection). Cell type and time point are not known.

This clonotype turned up a few times. The chain is built from TRBV6-6 and TRBJ2-1; possibly TRBD1 or TRBD2 for D (6 bases each). Germline V lookup: CDR1 MNHNY, CDR2 SVGAGI (reference sequence). The ends were cut back, 5 bases at V and 9 bases at J, with 11 bases in the middle. The length of the CDR3 is 12 residues. The CDR3 loop reads CASSVGGREQFF. As DNA, the CDR3 is TGTGCCAGCAGTGTTGGGGGGCGTGAGCAGTTCTTC.

The chain joins TRBV6-2 or TRBV6-3 to TRBJ1-1; D unclear. This CDR3 has 13 amino acids. With 2 bases removed from V and 4 bases from J, the gap between germline ends came to 8 bases. Germline CDR1 MNHEY, CDR2 SVGEGT. The CDR3 here is CASSYEEFTEAFF. The DNA for the CDR3 is TGTGCCAGCAGTTACGAGGAGTTCACTGAAGCTTTCTTT.

This clonotype was recorded a few times. The CDR3 DNA reads as TGTGCCAGCGGACTACTACTAACAGATACGCAGTATTTT. Translation gives CASGLLLTDTQYF. The gene calls are TRBV6-2 or TRBV6-3 and TRBJ2-3; D possibly corresponds to TRBD2 (6 bases). Deletions cut 8 bases from V and 3 bases from J, with 12 bases between. This CDR3 region has 13 residues. CDR1 and CDR2 from the germline V gene are MNHEY and SVGEGT.

This clonotype showed up many times. This chain connects TRBV7-9 to TRBJ1-1; no reliable D call. CDR1 and CDR2 (germline): SEHNR, FQNEAQ (reference sequence). The CDR3 extends over 12 amino acids. Trimming stripped 5 bases from V and 1 base from J, with 5 bases between. DNA of the CDR3: TGTGCCAGCAGCCCTGAGAACACTGAAGCTTTCTTT. Residues: CASSPENTEAFF. The entire variable domain, with the rest obtained from reference TRBV7-9 and TRBJ1-1, is as follows: DTGVSQNPRHKITKRGQNVTFRCDPISEHNRLYWYRQTLGQGPEFLTYFQNEAQLEKSRLLSDRFSAERPKGSFSTLEIQRTEQGDSAMYLCASSPENTEAFFGQGTRLTVV.

V is TRBV5-1 and J is TRBJ2-3; D not resolved. Germline values: CDR1 SGHRS, CDR2 YFSETQ. The CDR3 totals 13 residues. Trimming took 4 bases from V and 0 from J, leaving 6 bases between them. CDR3 residues: CASSVYSTDTQYF. The CDR3 DNA reads as TGCGCCAGCAGCGTGTACAGCACAGATACGCAGTATTTT. Supplemented by reference TRBV5-1 and TRBJ2-3, the full variable domain reads KAGVTQTPRYLIKTRGQQVTLSCSPISGHRSVSWYQQTPGQGLQFLFEYFSETQRNKGNFPGRFSGRQFSNSRSEMNVSTLELGDSALYLCASSVYSTDTQYFGPGTRLTVL.

This sequence joins TRBV7-2 and TRBJ2-2; 7 bases fit TRBD2. CDR1 is SGHTA and CDR2 is FQGNSA in the germline V gene. V lost 2 bases and J lost 6; bases outside the gene matches: 6. This CDR3 comprises 15 residues. CDR3 protein: CASSLSQGGAGELFF. The CDR3 DNA is TGTGCCAGCAGCTTATCCCAGGGAGGGGCCGGGGAGCTGTTTTTT. Full variable domain (remainder filled in from reference TRBV7-2 and TRBJ2-2): GAGVSQSPSNKVTEKGKDVELRCDPISGHTALYWYRQSLGQGLEFLIYFQGNSAPDKSGLPSDRFSAERTGGSVSTLTIQRTQQEDSAVYLCASSLSQGGAGELFFGEGSRLTVL.

This clonotype turned up a few times. The genes are TRBV2 and TRBJ1-4, with TRBD1 matching 10 bases. The germline CDR1 and CDR2 sequences are SNHLY and FYNNEI. J lost 10 bases, V lost 9 bases, and 8 bases had no gene match. The CDR3 spans 13 residues. The CDR3 protein is CASWTGGTGKLFF. CDR3 in DNA: TGTGCCAGTTGGACAGGGGGGACGGGAAAACTGTTTTTT.

This clonotype was seen a few times. The chain recombines TRBV24-1 with TRBJ2-2; 8 bases are a match to TRBD2. With V trimmed by 9 bases and J by 1 base, 15 bases remained unmatched. Germline values: CDR1 KGHDR, CDR2 SFDVKD. This CDR3 comprises 18 residues. DNA of the CDR3: TGTGCCACCGGGCCCGGACTAGCAGGTCGGTTGAACACCGGGGAGCTGTTTTTT. This encodes CATGPGLAGRLNTGELFF.

The chain combines TRBV6-4 with TRBJ2-3; 8 bases are shared with TRBD1. Germline V gene sequence: CDR1 MRHNA, CDR2 SNTAGT. This CDR3 comprises 14 residues. V trimming: 10 bases; J trimming: 6 bases; junction bases outside the gene matches: 12. CDR3 sequence reads: CATRGQAGTDTQYF. The CDR3 coding sequence is TGTGCCACCCGGGGACAGGCTGGGACGGATACGCAGTATTTT.

This clonotype has more than one count but fewer than ten. The V and J genes are TRBV29-1 and TRBJ1-1, with TRBD1 as a possible D gene (5 bases). The V gene's germline CDR1 is SQVTM and CDR2 ANQGSEA. The CDR3 sequence is 14 residues long. Deletions cut 7 bases from V and 3 bases from J, with 18 bases between. This chain's CDR3 is CSARRTLGDTEAFF. In nucleotides, the CDR3 is TGCAGCGCTCGGCGGACATTGGGGGACACTGAAGCTTTCTTT.

V is TRBV4-2 and J is TRBJ2-2; D might be TRBD2 (6 bases). The V end lost 10 bases, the J end lost 1 base, and 10 bases lay between the germline ends. The germline CDR1 and CDR2 sequences are LGHNA and YNFKEQ. CDR3 length equals 13 residues. CDR3 loop: CAMGGLNTGELFF. Written as DNA, the CDR3 is TGTGCCATGGGGGGTTTGAACACCGGGGAGCTGTTTTTT.

V usage is TRBV4-2 and J usage is TRBJ1-1; 9 nucleotides match TRBD1. Germline CDR1 and CDR2: LGHNA and YNFKEQ. The CDR3 length is 16 residues. With V trimmed by 1 base and J by 5 bases, 8 bases remained unmatched. The CDR3 reads CASSQVPGQGGTEAFF. Here the CDR3 DNA reads TGTGCCAGCAGCCAAGTGCCGGGACAGGGAGGAACTGAAGCTTTCTTT.

J is TRBJ1-6 and V is TRBV6-5, with no clear D. In germline, CDR1 is MNHEY, CDR2 SVGAGI. Deletions cut 5 bases from V and 0 bases from J, with 11 bases between. The CDR3 totals 16 residues. In nucleotides, the CDR3 is TGTGCCAGCAGTATCAGGTTCAGCTCCTATAATTCACCCCTCCACTTT. Protein product: CASSIRFSSYNSPLHF.

V usage is TRBV5-4 and J usage is TRBJ2-7, with a weak D call TRBD2 (7 bases). V shed 0 bases and J shed 3 bases, with 19 bases lying between them. Looked up from germline, CDR1 is SGHNT and CDR2 is YYREEE (reference sequence). The CDR3 is 17 residues long. The CDR3 DNA sequence: TGTGCCAGCAGCTTGGCCGTTGCGGGGGCCTTAGTCTACGAGCAGTACTTC. Protein: CASSLAVAGALVYEQYF.

The V gene is TRBV24-1, the J gene TRBJ1-5; D might be TRBD1 (6 bases). CDR1 is KGHDR, CDR2 SFDVKD, per germline. V was trimmed by 4 bases and J by 6 bases, leaving 12 bases between them. The CDR3 has 14 residues. CDR3 protein: CATSEAGVGQPQHF. In DNA form, the CDR3 reads TGTGCCACCAGTGAGGCAGGGGTGGGTCAGCCCCAGCATTTT.

This clonotype was detected a few times. The chain couples TRBV3-1 to TRBJ2-5; 12 bases match TRBD1. This CDR3 region has 15 residues. Unmatched junction bases numbered 5, after V lost 4 bases and J lost 5 bases. CDR1 and CDR2 from the germline V gene are LGHDT and YNNKEL (reference sequence). CDR3 sequence (DNA): TGTGCCAGCAGCCGCCCGGGACAGGGGGCCGAGACCCAGTACTTC. Residues: CASSRPGQGAETQYF.

This chain uses TRBV4-1 with TRBJ2-7, with 7 bases lining up with TRBD1. CDR1 and CDR2 from the germline V gene are MGHRA and YSYEKL. V shed 4 bases and J 2 bases; nucleotides not matched to a gene: 5. This CDR3 has 14 residues. The CDR3, as DNA: TGCGCCAGCAGCCCGACAGGGAACACCTACGAGCAGTACTTC. Amino acid sequence: CASSPTGNTYEQYF.

The genes are TRBV6-1 and TRBJ2-2; the D gene is possibly TRBD2 (7 bases). This CDR3 spans 14 amino acids. Germline CDR1 is MNHNS and CDR2 is SASEGT. V shed 10 bases and J shed 1 base, with 13 bases lying between them. The CDR3 DNA reads TGTGCCACCCGCGGGGGCCGGAACACCGGGGAGCTGTTTTTT. Translated: CATRGGRNTGELFF.

This chain links TRBV4-1 with TRBJ2-5; D perhaps matches TRBD1 (6 bases). This CDR3 spans 14 amino acids. Germline V gene lookup returns CDR1 MGHRA and CDR2 YSYEKL. V was cut by 2 bases and J by 4 bases, with 11 bases left in between. In DNA, the CDR3 is TGCGCCAGCAGCCAAACAGGGCTTCGAGAGACCCAGTACTTC. It specifies CASSQTGLRETQYF.

V is TRBV6-5 and J is TRBJ1-2; D may be TRBD1 (5 bases). V was pared by 1 base and J by 4 bases, with 10 bases between. This CDR3 comprises 14 residues. CDR1 is MNHEY, CDR2 SVGAGI, per germline. Here the CDR3 reads CASSYWGGTYGYTF. The CDR3 DNA follows: TGTGCCAGCAGTTACTGGGGGGGGACCTATGGCTACACCTTC.

The rearrangement uses TRBV24-1 and TRBJ2-1; TRBD2 matches at 13 bases. V trimming: 2 bases; J trimming: 5 bases; junction bases outside the gene matches: 2. CDR1 and CDR2 (germline): KGHDR, SFDVKD. The CDR3 totals 16 residues. The CDR3 here is CATSDSGLAGDNEQFF. In nucleotides, the CDR3 is TGTGCCACCAGTGATTCTGGACTAGCGGGGGACAATGAGCAGTTCTTC.

J is TRBJ1-1 and V is TRBV4-1; maybe TRBD1 (5 bases). The V gene's germline CDR1 is MGHRA and CDR2 YSYEKL. This CDR3 region has 13 residues. Trimming stripped 5 bases from V and 8 bases from J, with 15 bases between. In DNA form, the CDR3 reads TGCGCCAGCAGCGATATAAGGGGTTCCGAAGCTTTCTTT. Translation gives CASSDIRGSEAFF.

This clonotype was counted between two and nine times. The chain couples TRBV18 to TRBJ1-1; D gene ambiguous. V dropped 8 bases and J dropped 1 base, with 11 bases sitting between them. The CDR3 covers 13 residues. Germline loops: CDR1 KGHSH, CDR2 LQKENI. The CDR3 is CASATEGNTEAFF. For the CDR3, the DNA is TGTGCCAGCGCCACGGAGGGGAACACTGAAGCTTTCTTT. Drawing the rest from reference TRBV18 and TRBJ1-1, the complete variable domain is NAGVMQNPRHLVRRRGQEARLRCSPMKGHSHVYWYRQLPEEGLKFMVYLQKENIIDESGMPKERFSAEFPKEGPSILRIQQVVRGDSAAYFCASATEGNTEAFFGQGTRLTVV.

Here the CDR3 reads CASSLQGVSGEQYF. CDR3 in DNA: TGTGCCAGCAGTTTACAGGGGGTCTCTGGCGAGCAGTACTTC. This chain joins TRBV12-3 or TRBV12-4 and TRBJ2-7; 7 bases fit TRBD1. The length of the CDR3 is 14 residues. V lost 2 bases, J lost 6 bases, and 7 bases stayed unmatched.

A few counts support this clonotype. The chain recombines TRBV7-9 with TRBJ1-1; D ambiguous. Germline V gene data show CDR1 as SEHNR and CDR2 as FQNEAQ (reference sequence). The CDR3 contains 13 residues. V was cut by 5 bases and J by 11 bases, with 18 bases left in between. In nucleotides, the CDR3 is TGTGCCAGCAGCGAAGACCCTCGAGGGCGGGCTTTCTTT. Residues: CASSEDPRGRAFF.

This clonotype was detected only a few times. The gene calls are TRBV20-1 and TRBJ1-2; D uncertain. CDR3 size: 15 residues. V dropped 5 bases and J dropped 0 bases, with 16 bases sitting between them. The germline CDR1 and CDR2 sequences are DFQATT and SNEGSKA (reference sequence). The CDR3 protein is CSAQNRPVSNYGYTF. CDR3 nucleotide sequence: TGCAGTGCTCAGAATAGGCCAGTGTCTAACTATGGCTACACCTTC.

CDR3 in amino acids: CASSPGTGAAYEQYF. The CDR3 DNA sequence: TGTGCCAGCAGCCCCGGGACAGGGGCCGCCTACGAGCAGTACTTC. The chain links TRBV12-3 or TRBV12-4 to TRBJ2-7, with TRBD1 matching over 10 bases. This CDR3 spans 15 amino acids. The V and J ends lost 6 bases and 2 bases, in that order; junction bases with no gene match: 7.

With respect to this clonotype: Sequence at one end of the junction differs from germline and may be a read error. The chain couples TRBV11-1 to TRBJ2-5; 7 nucleotides line up with TRBD2. Germline-derived CDR1 and CDR2 are SGHAT and FQDESV (reference sequence). The CDR3 is 12 residues long. This CDR3 is CANSLAGETQYF. CDR3 DNA: TGTGCCAACAGCTTAGCGGGAGAGACCCAGTACTTC.

In its sample, this clonotype was seen many times. The chain combines TRBV5-4 with TRBJ1-1; D is unclear. The CDR3 consists of 15 residues. CDR1 SGHNT and CDR2 YYREEE come from the germline V gene (reference sequence). V lost 4 bases and J lost 0, with 13 bases in between. CDR3 region: CASSNPGFMNTEAFF. The CDR3 DNA follows: TGTGCCAGCAGCAATCCAGGATTCATGAACACTGAAGCTTTCTTT.

This chain connects TRBV24-1 to TRBJ1-1; no definite D call. CDR1 KGHDR and CDR2 SFDVKD come from the germline V gene. CDR3 length: 13 amino acids. V was trimmed by 3 bases and J by 4 bases, leaving 8 bases between them. Here the CDR3 reads CATSDPTGTEAFF. In DNA form, the CDR3 reads TGTGCCACCAGTGATCCGACGGGCACTGAAGCTTTCTTT.

The chain couples TRBV4-2 to TRBJ2-3, with 9 bases aligning to TRBD2. Germline-derived CDR1 and CDR2 are LGHNA and YNFKEQ. Trimming at V came to 4 bases and at J to 4 bases, leaving 3 bases not matched to a gene. The CDR3 has 14 amino acids. This CDR3 is CASSRSGSSDTQYF. The CDR3 DNA sequence: TGTGCCAGCAGCCGTAGCGGGAGTTCAGATACGCAGTATTTT.

This clonotype was observed a handful of times. This chain links TRBV7-8 with TRBJ1-1; D is undetermined. The CDR3 runs 17 residues. Trimming cost V 4 bases and J 0 bases, with 18 bases left between them. Germline CDR1 reads SGHVS; CDR2 reads FQNEAQ. In DNA form, the CDR3 reads TGTGCCAGCAGCTCCCAGAGACGAGCTATAATGAACACTGAAGCTTTCTTT. Its translation: CASSSQRRAIMNTEAFF.